This entry lists 27 T cell receptor beta chains sequenced from one sample in a study of response to subunit inactivated influenza vaccine (dated by TCRdb to between 2018 and 2020). The library was built by means of RT-PCR. The instrument was an Illumina HiSeq 2500. The raw public reads went through TCRdb reprocessing: fastp at Q25, MiXCR clone calling, in-frame beta chains kept. Duplicate CDR3 protein sequences are folded into a single record with the most common DNA and genes. This sample comprises roughly 520,000 distinct CDR3 sequences, over 25% of them detected only once. Of the sample, 1.5% to 2% falls within the top ten clones. The specimen comprised CD4+ T cells sorted from PBMCs, sampled roughly 5 days after vaccination. All receptors derive from a man aged 45 to 65 who received an inactivated influenza vaccine. Donor details come from another sample of the same person, matched by shared clones.

This clonotype was observed a handful of times. The gene calls are TRBV12-3 or TRBV12-4 and TRBJ1-5; D is unresolved. V was trimmed by 3 bases and J by 3 bases, leaving 6 bases between them. The CDR3 runs to 13 residues. The CDR3 loop reads CASSFGPNQPQHF. The CDR3 coding sequence is TGTGCCAGCAGTTTCGGCCCCAATCAGCCCCAGCATTTT.

The rearrangement joins TRBV5-1 to TRBJ2-5; a weak D match, TRBD2 (7 bases). Germline assignment: CDR1 SGHRS and CDR2 YFSETQ. The V and J ends lost 4 bases and 3 bases respectively, with 13 bases between them. The CDR3 extends over 14 amino acids. The CDR3 protein is CASSHAGAEETQYF. The DNA of the CDR3 is TGCGCCAGCAGCCACGCGGGGGCGGAAGAGACCCAGTACTTC. The full variable domain, in which reference TRBV5-1 and TRBJ2-5 provide the parts outside the CDR3, is KAGVTQTPRYLIKTRGQQVTLSCSPISGHRSVSWYQQTPGQGLQFLFEYFSETQRNKGNFPGRFSGRQFSNSRSEMNVSTLELGDSALYLCASSHAGAEETQYFGPGTRLLVL.

This clonotype has just a few counts. The chain uses TRBV7-9 and TRBJ2-1, with TRBD1 as a possible D gene (5 bases). Trimming stripped 1 base from V and 8 bases from J, with 18 bases between. The CDR3 length is 16 residues. Germline assignment: CDR1 SEHNR and CDR2 FQNEAQ (reference sequence). CDR3: CASSLDWQGSYYEQFF. CDR3 nucleotide sequence: TGTGCCAGCAGCTTAGACTGGCAGGGTTCATACTATGAGCAGTTCTTC.

This clonotype was seen a few times. The CDR3 loop is CASSDRTAYGYTF. The CDR3 coding sequence is TGTGCCAGCAGCGACAGGACAGCCTATGGCTACACCTTC. The V call is TRBV5-5, the J call TRBJ1-2, with a weak D call TRBD1 (6 bases). V lost 4 bases to trimming and J lost 4 bases, with 11 bases between them. The CDR3 sequence is 13 residues long. Germline CDR1 is SGHKS and CDR2 is YYEKEE (reference sequence). The full variable domain, in which reference TRBV5-5 and TRBJ1-2 provide the parts outside the CDR3, is DAGVTQSPTHLIKTRGQQVTLRCSPISGHKSVSWYQQVLGQGPQFIFQYYEKEERGRGNFPDRFSARQFPNYSSELNVNALLLGDSALYLCASSDRTAYGYTFGSGTRLTVV.

There are a few counts of this clonotype. The V gene is TRBV9, the J gene TRBJ1-2; possible D gene TRBD1, 5 bases. The CDR3 covers 14 residues. The V and J ends lost 6 bases and 3 bases respectively, with 15 bases between them. Germline V CDR1 and CDR2: SGDLS, YYNGEE. The DNA for the CDR3 is TGTGCCAGCACGGAGGGGACCCTAGACTATGGCTACACCTTC. Its protein product is CASTEGTLDYGYTF.

In its sample, this clonotype was seen a few times. The rearrangement uses TRBV7-2 and TRBJ2-1; 7 nucleotides align to TRBD2. This CDR3 has 15 residues. Germline values: CDR1 SGHTA, CDR2 FQGNSA. V trimming: 5 bases; J trimming: 4 bases; junction bases outside the gene matches: 8. The CDR3 DNA reads as TGTGCCAGCAGCGAGCGGGACCCCCTTTACAATGAGCAGTTCTTC. Amino acid sequence: CASSERDPLYNEQFF.

The rearrangement uses TRBV15 and TRBJ2-5; D remains ambiguous. This CDR3 has 14 amino acids. The V end lost 1 base, the J end lost 1 base, and 7 bases lay between the germline ends. CDR1 and CDR2 (germline): LNHNV, YYDKDF (reference sequence). The CDR3 reads CATSRGGLQETQYF. The CDR3 DNA reads as TGTGCCACCAGCAGAGGTGGCCTCCAAGAGACCCAGTACTTC.

This clonotype was counted only a few times. This chain connects TRBV28 to TRBJ2-2; 8 nucleotides line up with TRBD1. The V gene's germline CDR1 is MDHEN and CDR2 SYDVKM. V shed 8 bases, J shed 4 bases, and the junction held 3 bases outside the gene matches. This CDR3 region has 13 residues. CDR3 loop: CASRTGSTGELFF. The CDR3 DNA reads as TGTGCCAGCCGGACAGGGAGCACCGGGGAGCTGTTTTTT.

This clonotype has a handful of counts. The V gene is TRBV4-3, the J gene TRBJ2-3; D is possibly TRBD1 (6 bases). The V end lost 4 bases, the J end lost 2 bases, and 13 bases lay between the germline ends. Germline CDR1 is LGHNA and CDR2 is YSLEER. The CDR3 has 15 residues. In nucleotides, the CDR3 is TGCGCCAGCAGCCCACGGGACACAATCACAGATACGCAGTATTTT. The encoded protein is CASSPRDTITDTQYF.

The table lists this clonotype with a few counts. This chain connects TRBV29-1 to TRBJ1-1; D is perhaps TRBD1 (5 bases). Trimming removed 3 bases from V and 4 bases from J, with 15 bases in between. Germline assignment: CDR1 SQVTM and CDR2 ANQGSEA. The CDR3 contains 14 residues. The CDR3 DNA sequence: TGCAGCGTTGATAAGGGGTTCGTTGGCACTGAAGCTTTCTTT. Translating it yields CSVDKGFVGTEAFF.

This clonotype came up a few times. The V gene is TRBV29-1, the J gene TRBJ1-5; D is uncertain. Per germline, CDR1 SQVTM and CDR2 ANQGSEA. V lost 5 bases and J 3 bases, leaving 11 bases between the germline ends. This CDR3 is built from 13 residues. This CDR3 reads CSVTLGYNQPQHF. CDR3 DNA: TGCAGCGTTACTTTGGGTTACAATCAGCCCCAGCATTTT.

The chain has TRBV7-2 and TRBJ2-2; D might be TRBD2 (5 bases). The germline CDR1 and CDR2 sequences are SGHTA and FQGNSA. This CDR3 contains 16 residues. V was shortened by 1 base and J by 0 bases, with 9 bases between the two germline ends. The CDR3 spells CASSLGGLANTGELFF. In DNA form, the CDR3 reads TGTGCCAGCAGCTTAGGAGGGCTAGCGAACACCGGGGAGCTGTTTTTT.

The sample holds a few counts of this clonotype. This chain joins TRBV6-5 and TRBJ1-5, with 8 bases that match TRBD1. With V trimmed by 0 bases and J by 2 bases, 9 bases remained unmatched. This CDR3 spans 18 amino acids. Germline CDR1 is MNHEY and CDR2 is SVGAGI. CDR3 DNA: TGTGCCAGCAGTTACTCCGGCGGACAGGGCGGAGGCAATCAGCCCCAGCATTTT. Encoded protein: CASSYSGGQGGGNQPQHF.

The sample holds a few counts of this clonotype. J is TRBJ2-1 and V is TRBV29-1; D not certain. The CDR3 covers 16 residues. With 2 bases removed from V and 0 bases from J, the gap between germline ends came to 14 bases. Germline CDR1 is SQVTM and CDR2 is ANQGSEA. This CDR3 reads CSVEPLGSSSYNEQFF. CDR3 DNA: TGCAGCGTTGAACCACTGGGGTCGAGCTCCTACAATGAGCAGTTCTTC.

The chain carries TRBV12-3 or TRBV12-4 and TRBJ2-7, with 10 bases identical to TRBD2. The J segment lost 1 base and the V segment lost 7 bases, leaving 7 bases of the junction unmatched. This CDR3 comprises 15 residues. DNA for the CDR3: TGTGCCAGCACTAGATCTAGCGGGGGATCCTACGAGCAGTACTTC. This encodes CASTRSSGGSYEQYF.

The chain has TRBV12-3 or TRBV12-4 and TRBJ2-1, with a possible D match to TRBD2 (6 bases). CDR3 length: 15 residues. V lost 7 bases to trimming and J lost 8 bases, with 21 bases between them. CDR3 region: CASTLRPGLNDEQFF. In DNA form, the CDR3 reads TGTGCCAGCACTCTACGTCCGGGACTTAACGATGAGCAGTTCTTC.

This chain links TRBV20-1 with TRBJ2-1; D may correspond to TRBD1 or TRBD2 (6 bases each). This CDR3 is 14 amino acids long. Germline values: CDR1 DFQATT, CDR2 SNEGSKA (reference sequence). V lost 4 bases and J lost 10, with 20 bases in between. DNA for the CDR3: TGCAGTGCTATTTTGGGGGCGGGGAGAAGGGAGCAGTTCTTC. It codes for CSAILGAGRREQFF.

This clonotype was observed many times. The chain couples TRBV5-1 to TRBJ2-2, with 11 bases identical to TRBD2. The CDR3 contains 16 residues. V gave up 1 base and J gave up 1 base; unmatched junction bases: 0. Germline CDR1 is SGHRS and CDR2 is YFSETQ. The CDR3: CASSLTSGRNTGELFF. CDR3 bases: TGCGCCAGCAGCTTGACTAGCGGGAGGAACACCGGGGAGCTGTTTTTT.

This chain uses TRBV6-1 with TRBJ2-3; 8 bases fit TRBD1. Trimming took 7 bases from V and 2 from J; bases not matched to a gene: 8. The CDR3 has 15 residues. Germline V gene lookup returns CDR1 MNHNS and CDR2 SASEGT. CDR3 region: CASTMQGAPTDTQYF. CDR3 nucleotides: TGTGCCAGCACCATGCAGGGGGCGCCCACAGATACGCAGTATTTT.

The J gene is TRBJ2-4, the V gene TRBV7-2; TRBD2 is a possible D gene (5 bases). The CDR3 totals 17 residues. The germline CDR1 and CDR2 sequences are SGHTA and FQGNSA. The ends were cut back, 1 base at V and 0 bases at J, with 13 bases in the middle. In DNA form, the CDR3 reads TGTGCCAGCAGCTTAGTTGGAGGTCCATTAGCCAAAAACATTCAGTACTTC. It is translated as CASSLVGGPLAKNIQYF.

This clonotype was counted only a few times. This sequence joins TRBV20-1 and TRBJ2-3; D is possibly TRBD1 or TRBD2 (6 bases each). The CDR3 runs to 14 residues. Germline lookup yields CDR1 DFQATT and CDR2 SNEGSKA (reference sequence). Trimming shortened V by 6 bases and J by 1 base, and 14 bases separated the two germline ends. CDR3 nucleotides: TGCAGTGCGGAGGGGGGTGCGGGCACAGATACGCAGTATTTT. Translation gives CSAEGGAGTDTQYF.

The chain links TRBV15 to TRBJ1-1, with unresolved D. Germline assignment: CDR1 LNHNV and CDR2 YYDKDF (reference sequence). The V end was cut by 5 bases, the J end by 11 bases, with 18 bases between. The CDR3 loop spans 13 amino acids. The CDR3 loop reads CATSYGPAQLAFF. The CDR3 DNA reads as TGTGCCACCAGCTATGGGCCCGCCCAGTTGGCTTTCTTT.

The gene calls are TRBV11-1 and TRBJ2-3; 13 bases fit TRBD2. CDR1 SGHAT and CDR2 FQDESV come from the germline V gene (reference sequence). Trimming took 6 bases from V and 4 from J; bases not matched to a gene: 4. The CDR3 length is 15 residues. The CDR3 protein is CASRAGLAGADTQYF. The CDR3 DNA reads as TGTGCCAGCAGAGCAGGACTAGCGGGAGCAGATACGCAGTATTTT.

This clonotype was observed a handful of times. The J gene is TRBJ2-1, the V gene TRBV4-3; D may be TRBD1 (5 bases). Trimming cost V 0 bases and J 0 bases, with 9 bases left between them. The CDR3 spans 16 residues. Germline V CDR1 and CDR2: LGHNA, YSLEER. This CDR3 is CASSQEGRGSYNEQFF. The CDR3 coding sequence is TGCGCCAGCAGCCAAGAGGGGCGTGGCTCCTACAATGAGCAGTTCTTC.

This clonotype occurred a few times. This chain connects TRBV7-2 to TRBJ2-7, with 7 nucleotides matching TRBD2. The J segment lost 1 base and the V segment lost 5 bases, leaving 2 bases of the junction unmatched. This CDR3 region has 13 residues. CDR1 SGHTA and CDR2 FQGNSA come from the germline V gene. The CDR3 region has the DNA TGTGCCAGCAGCGGGAGGGAATCCTACGAGCAGTACTTC. This gives the protein CASSGRESYEQYF.

J is TRBJ2-7 and V is TRBV27; D might be TRBD1 (5 bases). Germline V gene data show CDR1 as MNHEY and CDR2 as SMNVEV (reference sequence). Trimming left V 2 bases short and J 4 bases short, with 15 bases between. This CDR3 region has 15 residues. This CDR3 reads CASSLAWTSAYEQYF. CDR3 coding DNA: TGTGCCAGCAGTTTAGCGTGGACATCTGCGTACGAGCAGTACTTC.

The chain links TRBV7-2 to TRBJ2-2, with D unresolved. Germline V gene data show CDR1 as SGHTA and CDR2 as FQGNSA. The V end lost 5 bases, the J end lost 6 bases, and 16 bases lay between the germline ends. This CDR3 region has 15 residues. CDR3 in amino acids: CASSPLVYVPGELFF. DNA of the CDR3: TGTGCCAGCAGCCCATTAGTTTATGTACCCGGGGAGCTGTTTTTT.